A single T cell receptor beta chain is shown here with its context. This clone has a count of ten or more. This receptor's antigen is unknown. Base qualities are not provided; no much larger clone lies one nucleotide away. The data were obtained in a study of metastatic and nonmetastatic thyroid tumors (TCRdb year 2020). A note on the overall study: For patients with malignant and with benign thyroid disease, the researchers compared repertoires between peripheral blood samples and tumor or nodule tissue samples.

The CDR3 starts with the cysteine, ends with the phenylalanine, and has 15 residues. CDR3 DNA is the only sequence kept; it has 45 bases, read in frame from the first base. V gives up 4 bases and J gives up 0 bases, and the segment between their germline ends measures 10 bases. CDR1 LNHDA and CDR2 SQIVND are derived from the germline V gene (reference sequence). Before undergoing thyroid surgery, none of the patients had been given any kind of treatment. Using T-cell receptor beta sequencing, the researchers looked back retrospectively at clinical samples from patients, gathered between the early 2010s and the late 2010s. Results the study describes overall, beyond this receptor: In both blood and tumor samples, TCR beta diversity was reported to be significantly higher in malignant tumors than in benign nodules.

Library construction relied on PCR. TCRdb shows the sequencer as Illumina HiSeq 4000. High-throughput sequencing was used to profile the TCR beta-chain CDR3 region of every patient. Per the authors' processing: CDR3 differences across clinicopathological groups were used to build a classifier for discriminating distant-metastatic papillary thyroid cancer patients. The Shannon index was used to measure repertoire diversity, and the Morisita-Horn index was used to measure how similar tumor and blood repertoires were. TCRdb took the public reads, trimmed them with fastp at Q25, ran MiXCR for clone calling and kept in-frame beta chains. The V and J calls and clone size are TCRdb's, not the authors'. The sample contains about 82,000 clones, under 15% of them found a single time. Approximately 10% of the sample is taken by the ten largest.

The TCR was taken from a female donor with papillary thyroid cancer or a benign thyroid nodule (not recorded which). Some clones in this sample may be carry-over from other donors' samples. Sequenced material: tumor tissue. Recombination linked TRBV19 to TRBJ1-5, with the D gene not confidently named. The CDR3 protein sequence reads: CASSTTSDSNQPQHF. Read as DNA, the sequence is TGTGCCAGTAGTACGACCTCGGATAGCAATCAGCCCCAGCATTTT.